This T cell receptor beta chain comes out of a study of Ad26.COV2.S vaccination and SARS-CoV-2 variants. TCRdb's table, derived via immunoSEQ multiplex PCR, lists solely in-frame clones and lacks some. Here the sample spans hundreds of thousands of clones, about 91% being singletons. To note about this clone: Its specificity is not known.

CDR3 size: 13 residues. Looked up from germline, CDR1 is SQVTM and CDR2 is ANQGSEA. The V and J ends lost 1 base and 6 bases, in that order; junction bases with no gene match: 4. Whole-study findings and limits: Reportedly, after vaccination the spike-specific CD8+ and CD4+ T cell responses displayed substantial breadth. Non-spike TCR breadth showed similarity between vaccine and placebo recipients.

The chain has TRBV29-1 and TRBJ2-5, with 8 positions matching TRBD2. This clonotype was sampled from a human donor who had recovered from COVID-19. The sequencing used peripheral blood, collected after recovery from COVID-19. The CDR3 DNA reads TGCAGCGTTGAAGTAAGCGGGGGTAAGACCCAGTACTTC. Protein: CSVEVSGGKTQYF.